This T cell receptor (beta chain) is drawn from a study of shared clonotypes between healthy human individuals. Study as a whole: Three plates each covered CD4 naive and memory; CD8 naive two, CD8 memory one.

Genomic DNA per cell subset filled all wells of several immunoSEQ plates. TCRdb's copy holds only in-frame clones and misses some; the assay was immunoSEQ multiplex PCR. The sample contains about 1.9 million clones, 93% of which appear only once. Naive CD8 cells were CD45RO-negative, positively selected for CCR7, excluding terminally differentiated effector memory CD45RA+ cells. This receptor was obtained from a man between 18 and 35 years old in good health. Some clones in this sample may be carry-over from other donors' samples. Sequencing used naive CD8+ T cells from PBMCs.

CDR3 loop: CASSFPREGSEQFF. CDR3 nucleotide sequence: TGTGCCAGCAGCTTTCCGCGGGAGGGAAGTGAGCAGTTCTTC. The chain is built from TRBV11-3 and TRBJ2-1; 9 bases are shared with TRBD2. Germline V gene sequence: CDR1 SGHNT, CDR2 YENEEA. Unmatched junction bases numbered 6, after V lost 3 bases and J lost 9 bases. CDR3 length: 14 residues.